The table lists the clone carrying this T cell receptor (beta chain) with a count of one. The antigen is not known. The data were taken from a study of shared clonotypes between healthy human individuals. Across the study: For every donor, three CD4 naive, three CD4 memory, two CD8 naive and one CD8 memory plates were used. Overall study results and limits: Even with large depth, rarefaction showed that sorted-subset sequencing was incomplete. Larger estimated richness was generally seen in naive subsets than in memory subsets. Limited genetic and exposure-history diversity came from having few donors.

Here immunoSEQ multiplex PCR was the method, and the copy in TCRdb shows in-frame clones only, minus some. This sample carries millions of clones, approximately 94% of them seen once, and the ten largest clones take around 1.1%. The naive CD8 fraction comprised CD45RO-negative cells positively selected for CCR7 and excluded terminally differentiated effector memory CD45RA+ cells. The sequenced material came from naive CD8+ T cells sorted from blood. The TCR comes from a man aged 18 to 29 in good health.

The CDR3 DNA is TGCGCCAGCAGCCAAGACCCAGTAGACTATGAAAAACTGTTTTTT. Translating gives CASSQDPVDYEKLFF. The rearrangement uses TRBV4-3 and TRBJ1-4; D is uncertain. V lost 0 bases and J lost 6, with 11 bases in between. Germline values: CDR1 LGHNA, CDR2 YSLEER. The CDR3 has 15 residues.